These 20 T cell receptor beta chains were sequenced from one sample in a study of blood T cell repertoires in COVID-19. The method was immunoSEQ multiplex PCR; TCRdb's version includes in-frame clones alone and lacks a portion of them. Here the sample spans roughly 250,000 clones, about 88% being singletons. Sequenced sample: peripheral blood. The receptor source for this set is a woman aged 35 to 49 who had recovered from COVID-19.

The chain couples TRBV24-1 to TRBJ2-5; TRBD1 agrees at 8 bases. The V segment lost 6 bases and the J segment 1 base; nucleotides outside the gene matches: 6. This CDR3 is built from 15 residues. Germline V gene lookup returns CDR1 KGHDR and CDR2 SFDVKD. The CDR3 here is CATSRAGGFQETQYF. CDR3 DNA sequence: TGTGCCACCAGTCGCGCAGGGGGCTTCCAAGAGACCCAGTACTTC.

This chain joins TRBV5-1 and TRBJ2-7; D is uncertain. CDR3 size: 15 residues. Germline V gives CDR1 SGHRS, CDR2 YFSETQ. Trimming left V 2 bases short and J 5 bases short, with 17 bases between. This CDR3 is CASSFLPGPSHEQYF. The CDR3 DNA reads TGCGCCAGCAGCTTTTTACCGGGTCCGAGCCACGAGCAGTACTTC.

The rearrangement links TRBV6-5 to TRBJ1-6, with 7 bases that match TRBD1. Losses at the gene ends were 6 bases for V and 9 bases for J; bases not matched to a gene: 8. Germline V gene sequence: CDR1 MNHEY, CDR2 SVGAGI. CDR3 length: 14 residues. In nucleotides, the CDR3 is TGTGCCAGCAGCTTACAGGGGCGAGGTTCACCCCTCCACTTT. It specifies CASSLQGRGSPLHF.

CDR3 amino acids: CASSLGTNGNTIYF. CDR3 coding DNA: TGTGCCAGCAGCTTGGGGACAAATGGAAACACCATATATTTT. The chain is built from TRBV5-6 and TRBJ1-3, with a tentative D call TRBD1 (5 bases). Trimming removed 0 bases at V and 3 bases at J, with 7 bases between. The V gene's germline CDR1 is SGHDT and CDR2 YYEEEE. The CDR3 extends over 14 amino acids.

The chain combines TRBV27 with TRBJ1-2; TRBD1 agrees at 7 bases. The J segment lost 2 bases and the V segment lost 1 base, leaving 7 bases of the junction unmatched. Per germline, CDR1 MNHEY and CDR2 SMNVEV (reference sequence). The CDR3 totals 16 residues. The chain's CDR3 is CASSLWAQGVNYGYTF. CDR3 in DNA: TGTGCCAGCAGTTTATGGGCCCAGGGGGTGAACTATGGCTACACCTTC.

CDR3 amino acids: CASSFGTSSSGANVLTF. Written as DNA, the CDR3 is TGTGCCAGCAGTTTTGGGACAAGCAGCTCTGGGGCCAACGTCCTGACTTTC. This chain joins TRBV28 and TRBJ2-6; the D gene is possibly TRBD1 (6 bases). The CDR3 loop spans 17 amino acids. Germline V CDR1 and CDR2: MDHEN, SYDVKM. With 3 bases removed from V and 0 bases from J, the gap between germline ends came to 12 bases.

This rearrangement joins TRBV10-1 to TRBJ2-7; no definite D call. Germline CDR1 reads WNHNN; CDR2 reads SYGVQD (reference sequence). CDR3 length: 10 amino acids. V lost 9 bases, J lost 7 bases, and 10 bases lay in between. CDR3 DNA: TGCGCCAGGGTATTCGGGGAGCAGTACTTC. As protein: CARVFGEQYF.

This sequence joins TRBV9 and TRBJ2-1, with 9 bases matching TRBD1. J gave up 14 bases and V 3 bases, and 9 bases lay outside the gene matches. CDR3 length: 13 residues. CDR1 is SGDLS and CDR2 is YYNGEE in the germline V gene. CDR3 coding DNA: TGTGCCAGCAGCGAAGGGACAGGGTCCATCGAGTTCTTC. It specifies CASSEGTGSIEFF. Full variable domain (rest looked up from reference TRBV9 and TRBJ2-1): DSGVTQTPKHLITATGQRVTLRCSPRSGDLSVYWYQQSLDQGLQFLIQYYNGEERAKGNILERFSAQQFPDLHSELNLSSLELGDSALYFCASSEGTGSIEFFGPGTRLTVL.

This clone was found once. The V call is TRBV5-1, the J call TRBJ2-3, with 8 bases identical to TRBD2. Per germline, CDR1 SGHRS and CDR2 YFSETQ. CDR3 length equals 16 residues. The ends lost 0 bases at V and 6 bases at J; junction bases unmatched: 9. The CDR3 nucleotides are TGCGCCAGCAGCTTGGCCGTGGGACTAGTCTCTGATACGCAGTATTTT. It translates to CASSLAVGLVSDTQYF.

This clone was detected once. The gene calls are TRBV7-2 and TRBJ1-2; possible D gene TRBD1, 6 bases. CDR3 length: 16 residues. The germline CDR1 and CDR2 sequences are SGHTA and FQGNSA. Trimming took 1 base from V and 6 from J, leaving 18 bases between them. The CDR3 coding sequence is TGTGCCAGCAGCTTAGACCGTCGGGTAGGGGGGGATGGCTACACCTTC. It translates to CASSLDRRVGGDGYTF.

This sequence joins TRBV18 and TRBJ1-4; D is uncertain. This CDR3 region has 14 residues. The germline V gene has CDR1 KGHSH and CDR2 LQKENI. The V gene lost 2 bases and the J gene lost 0 bases, with 4 bases spanning the gap. CDR3: CASSPLTTNEKLFF. CDR3 DNA sequence: TGTGCCAGCTCACCATTAACAACTAATGAAAAACTGTTTTTT.

The chain uses TRBV15 and TRBJ1-1; D perhaps matches TRBD1 (6 bases). The CDR3 runs 15 residues. Per the germline V gene, CDR1 is LNHNV and CDR2 is YYDKDF (reference sequence). V was clipped by 3 bases and J by 0 bases, with 11 bases between them. Here the CDR3 DNA reads TGTGCCACCAGCAGCTTCAGGGACATGAACACTGAAGCTTTCTTT. Protein product: CATSSFRDMNTEAFF.

The V and J genes are TRBV19 and TRBJ1-2; D perhaps matches TRBD1 (5 bases). The CDR3 length is 14 residues. Germline-derived CDR1 and CDR2 are LNHDA and SQIVND (reference sequence). Trimming removed 1 base from V and 3 bases from J, with 9 bases in between. CDR3 DNA: TGTGCCAGTAGTATAGTTGGGACTTACTATGGCTACACCTTC. As protein: CASSIVGTYYGYTF.

The CDR3 reads CASSSTGAATGELFF. The CDR3 DNA follows: TGTGCCAGCAGCAGCACAGGGGCGGCCACCGGGGAGCTGTTTTTT. The chain carries TRBV11-3 and TRBJ2-2; the match to TRBD1 covers 7 bases. This CDR3 is built from 15 residues. Germline assignment: CDR1 SGHNT and CDR2 YENEEA. V dropped 5 bases and J dropped 4; count of bases not matched to a gene: 7.

The V gene is TRBV11-3, the J gene TRBJ2-4; tentatively, D is TRBD2 (5 bases). This CDR3 has 17 amino acids. V was cut by 1 base and J by 0 bases, with 13 bases left in between. Germline assignment: CDR1 SGHNT and CDR2 YENEEA. CDR3 coding DNA: TGTGCCAGCAGCTTAGCCCAGGACTCGCTAGCCAAAAACATTCAGTACTTC. It is translated as CASSLAQDSLAKNIQYF.

This clone was detected only once. V and J are TRBV6-4 and TRBJ1-1, with TRBD1 matching over 9 bases. This CDR3 is built from 14 residues. J gave up 8 bases and V 3 bases, and 7 bases lay outside the gene matches. Per the germline V gene, CDR1 is MRHNA and CDR2 is SNTAGT. The CDR3 sequence: CASSEGVGQGEAFF. In DNA, the CDR3 is TGTGCCAGCAGTGAAGGGGTAGGACAGGGGGAAGCTTTCTTT.

This clone was found once. The chain recombines TRBV24-1 with TRBJ2-5; a weak D match, TRBD2 (6 bases). Trimming shortened V by 3 bases and J by 4 bases, and 11 bases separated the two germline ends. From germline, CDR1 is KGHDR and CDR2 SFDVKD. This CDR3 is built from 14 residues. The CDR3 loop is CATSDEDGRETQYF. CDR3 sequence (DNA): TGTGCCACCAGTGATGAGGACGGGAGAGAGACCCAGTACTTC.

This clone has a single count. The chain joins TRBV7-2 to TRBJ2-3, with 7 bases lining up with TRBD2. This CDR3 is 17 amino acids long. The germline CDR1 and CDR2 sequences are SGHTA and FQGNSA. The V segment lost 0 bases and the J segment 1 base; nucleotides outside the gene matches: 7. The DNA for the CDR3 is TGTGCCAGCAGCTTAGCGGTACGGGGGGTCGGCACAGATACGCAGTATTTT. Residues: CASSLAVRGVGTDTQYF.

The gene calls are TRBV4-3 and TRBJ2-1, with TRBD2 matching over 7 bases. V shed 0 bases, J shed 7 bases, and the junction held 15 bases outside the gene matches. Germline CDR1 and CDR2: LGHNA and YSLEER. The CDR3 length is 18 residues. As DNA, the CDR3 is TGCGCCAGCAGCCAAGATCCCCCTCACGGGGAGGGCTCGAATGAGCAGTTCTTC. Residues: CASSQDPPHGEGSNEQFF.

The chain carries TRBV2 and TRBJ1-5; a weak D match, TRBD1 (6 bases). The germline gives CDR1 SNHLY, CDR2 FYNNEI. V was cut by 1 base and J by 5 bases, with 6 bases left in between. The CDR3 is made up of 13 amino acids. The DNA of the CDR3 is TGTGCCAGCAGTGAAGACAGGGATCAGCCCCAGCATTTT. This sequence encodes CASSEDRDQPQHF.